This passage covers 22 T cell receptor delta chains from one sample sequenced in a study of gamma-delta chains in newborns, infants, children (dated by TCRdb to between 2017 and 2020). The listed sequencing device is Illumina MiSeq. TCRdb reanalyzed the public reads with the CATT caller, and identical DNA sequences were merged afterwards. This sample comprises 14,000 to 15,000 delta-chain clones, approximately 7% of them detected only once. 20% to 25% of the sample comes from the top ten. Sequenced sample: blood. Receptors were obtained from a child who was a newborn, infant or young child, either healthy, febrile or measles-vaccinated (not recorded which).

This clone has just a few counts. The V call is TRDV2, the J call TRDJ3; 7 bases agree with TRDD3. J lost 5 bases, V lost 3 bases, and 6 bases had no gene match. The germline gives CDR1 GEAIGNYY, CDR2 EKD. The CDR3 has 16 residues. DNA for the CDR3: TGTGCCTGTGACGTACTGGGGAGTGGGGACACCCGACAGATGTTTTTC. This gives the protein CACDVLGSGDTRQMFF.

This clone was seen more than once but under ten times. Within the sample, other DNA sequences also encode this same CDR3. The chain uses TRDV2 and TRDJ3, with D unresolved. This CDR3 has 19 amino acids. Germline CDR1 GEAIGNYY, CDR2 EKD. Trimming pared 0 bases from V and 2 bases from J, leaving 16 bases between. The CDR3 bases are TGTGCCTGTGACACCGTTGAGCAAAGGACCGCCTGGGACACCCGACAGATGTTTTTC. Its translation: CACDTVEQRTAWDTRQMFF.

The DNA of the CDR3 is TGTGCCTGTGACACCGGGGGATGGAACTCCTGGGACACCCGACAGATGTTTTTC. Residues: CACDTGGWNSWDTRQMFF. The chain employs TRDV2 and TRDJ3; 7 nucleotides line up with TRDD3. The CDR3 length is 18 residues. V dropped 0 bases and J dropped 0; count of bases not matched to a gene: 4. Germline CDR1 is GEAIGNYY and CDR2 is EKD.

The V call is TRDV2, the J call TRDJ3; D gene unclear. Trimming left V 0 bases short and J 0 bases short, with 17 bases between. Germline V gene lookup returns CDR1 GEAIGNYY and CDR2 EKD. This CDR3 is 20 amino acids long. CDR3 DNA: TGTGCCTGTGACACCGTTTCAACCTATATGGGCTCCTGGGACACCCGACAGATGTTTTTC. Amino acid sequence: CACDTVSTYMGSWDTRQMFF.

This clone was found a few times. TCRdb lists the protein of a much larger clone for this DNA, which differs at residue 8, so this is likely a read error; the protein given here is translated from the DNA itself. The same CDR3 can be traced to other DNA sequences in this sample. CDR3 bases: TGTGCCTGTGACACCGGGGGACACTCCTGGGACACCCGACAGATGTTTTTC. Amino acid sequence: CACDTGGHSWDTRQMFF. V gene TRDV2 combines with J gene TRDJ3; the D gene is possibly TRDD3 (6 bases). This CDR3 region has 17 residues. Deletions cut 0 bases from V and 0 bases from J, with 8 bases between. Germline V gene lookup returns CDR1 GEAIGNYY and CDR2 EKD.

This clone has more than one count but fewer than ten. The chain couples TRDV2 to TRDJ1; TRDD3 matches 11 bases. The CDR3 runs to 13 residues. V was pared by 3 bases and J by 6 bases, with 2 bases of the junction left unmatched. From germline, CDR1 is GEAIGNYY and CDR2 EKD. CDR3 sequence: CACDLLGDNKLIF. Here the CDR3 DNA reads TGTGCCTGTGACCTACTGGGGGATAATAAACTCATCTTT.

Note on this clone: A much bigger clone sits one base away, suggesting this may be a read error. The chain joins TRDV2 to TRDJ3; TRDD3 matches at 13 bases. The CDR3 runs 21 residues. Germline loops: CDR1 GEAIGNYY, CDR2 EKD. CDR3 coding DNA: TGTGCCTATGACACCGTACTGGGGGATACGCGGAGCTCCTGGGACACCCGACAGATGTTTTTC. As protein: CAYDTVLGDTRSSWDTRQMFF.

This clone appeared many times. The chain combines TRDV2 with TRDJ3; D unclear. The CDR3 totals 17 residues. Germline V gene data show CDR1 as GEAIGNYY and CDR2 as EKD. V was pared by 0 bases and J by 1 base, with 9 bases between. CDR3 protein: CACDTVQVSWDTRQMFF. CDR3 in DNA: TGTGCCTGTGACACCGTTCAGGTTTCCTGGGACACCCGACAGATGTTTTTC.

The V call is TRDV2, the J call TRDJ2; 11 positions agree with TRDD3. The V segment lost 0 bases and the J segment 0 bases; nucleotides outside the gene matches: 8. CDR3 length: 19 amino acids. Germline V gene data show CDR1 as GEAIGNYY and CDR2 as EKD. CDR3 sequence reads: CACDTLGDTARALTAQLFF. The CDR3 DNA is TGTGCCTGTGACACCTTGGGGGATACGGCAAGGGCTTTGACAGCACAACTCTTCTTT.

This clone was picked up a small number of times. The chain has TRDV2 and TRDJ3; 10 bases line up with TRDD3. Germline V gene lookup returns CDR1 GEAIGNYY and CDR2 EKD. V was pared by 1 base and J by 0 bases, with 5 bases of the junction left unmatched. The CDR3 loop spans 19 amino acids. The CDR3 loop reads CACDTGGYLLSWDTRQMFF. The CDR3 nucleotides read TGTGCCTGTGACACTGGGGGATACCTCCTCTCCTGGGACACCCGACAGATGTTTTTC.

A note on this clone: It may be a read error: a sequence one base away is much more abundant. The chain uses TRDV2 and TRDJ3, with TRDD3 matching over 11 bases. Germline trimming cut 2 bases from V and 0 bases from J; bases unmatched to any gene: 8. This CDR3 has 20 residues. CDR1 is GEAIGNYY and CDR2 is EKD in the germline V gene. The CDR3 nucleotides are TGTGCCTGTGACAAAGTACTGGGGGATATGAGCTCCTGGGACACCCGACAGATGTTTTTC. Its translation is CACDKVLGDMSSWDTRQMFF.

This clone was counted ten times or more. CDR3 sequence reads: CACDTGFTGGYWDTRQMFF. As DNA, the CDR3 is TGTGCCTGTGACACCGGTTTTACTGGGGGATACTGGGACACCCGACAGATGTTTTTC. This chain uses TRDV2 with TRDJ3, with 11 bases aligning to TRDD3. The V gene end was trimmed by 0 bases and the J gene end by 3 bases; junction bases not matched to a gene: 6. CDR3 length equals 19 residues. Germline-derived CDR1 and CDR2 are GEAIGNYY and EKD.

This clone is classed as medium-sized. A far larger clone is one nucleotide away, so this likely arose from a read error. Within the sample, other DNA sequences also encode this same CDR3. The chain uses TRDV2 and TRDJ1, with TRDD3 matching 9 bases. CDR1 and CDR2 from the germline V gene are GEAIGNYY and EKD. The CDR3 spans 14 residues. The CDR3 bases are TGTGCCTGTGACATACTGGGGGACACCGATAAACCCATCTTT. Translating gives CACDILGDTDKPIF.

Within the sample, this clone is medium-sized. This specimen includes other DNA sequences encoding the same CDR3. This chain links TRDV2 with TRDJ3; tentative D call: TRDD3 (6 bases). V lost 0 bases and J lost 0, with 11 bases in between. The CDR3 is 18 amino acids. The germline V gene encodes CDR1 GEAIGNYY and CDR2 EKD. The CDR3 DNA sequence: TGTGCCTGTGACACCTGGGGGCCCAGCTCCTGGGACACCCGACAGATGTTTTTC. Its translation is CACDTWGPSSWDTRQMFF.

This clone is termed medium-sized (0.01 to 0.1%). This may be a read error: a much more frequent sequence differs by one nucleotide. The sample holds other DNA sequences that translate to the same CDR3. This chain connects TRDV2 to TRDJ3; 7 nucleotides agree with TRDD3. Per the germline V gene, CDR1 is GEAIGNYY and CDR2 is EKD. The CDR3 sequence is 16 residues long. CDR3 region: CACDWGSSWDTRQMFF. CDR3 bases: TGTGCCTGTGACTGGGGGAGCTCCTGGGACACCCGCCAGATGTTTTTC.

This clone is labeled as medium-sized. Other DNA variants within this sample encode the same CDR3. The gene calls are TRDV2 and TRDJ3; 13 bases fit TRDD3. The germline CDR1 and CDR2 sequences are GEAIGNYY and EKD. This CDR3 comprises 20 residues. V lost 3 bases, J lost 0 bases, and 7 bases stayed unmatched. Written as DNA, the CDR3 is TGTGCCTGTGACCCCCTACTGGGGGATACGCGCTCCTGGGACACCCGACAGATGTTTTTC. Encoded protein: CACDPLLGDTRSWDTRQMFF.

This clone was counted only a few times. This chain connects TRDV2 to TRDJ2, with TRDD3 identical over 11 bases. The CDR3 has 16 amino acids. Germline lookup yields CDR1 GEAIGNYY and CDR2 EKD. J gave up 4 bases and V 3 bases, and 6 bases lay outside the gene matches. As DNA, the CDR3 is TGTGCCTGTGACTATATACTGGGGGATAAGACAGCACAACTCTTCTTT. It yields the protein CACDYILGDKTAQLFF.

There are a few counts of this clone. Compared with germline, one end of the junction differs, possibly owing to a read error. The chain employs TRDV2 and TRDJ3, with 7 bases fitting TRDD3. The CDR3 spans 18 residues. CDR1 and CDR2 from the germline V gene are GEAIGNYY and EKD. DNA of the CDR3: TGTGCCCGTGACTACTGGGGTCCCAGCTCCTGGGACACCCGACAGATGTTTTTC. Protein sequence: CARDYWGPSSWDTRQMFF.

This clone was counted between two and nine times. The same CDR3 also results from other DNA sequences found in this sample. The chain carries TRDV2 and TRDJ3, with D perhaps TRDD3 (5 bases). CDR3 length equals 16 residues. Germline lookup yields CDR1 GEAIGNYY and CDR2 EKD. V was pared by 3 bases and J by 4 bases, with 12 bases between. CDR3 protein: CACDVLGEWDTRQMFF. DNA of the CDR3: TGTGCCTGTGACGTACTTGGGGAATGGGACACCCGACAGATGTTTTTC.

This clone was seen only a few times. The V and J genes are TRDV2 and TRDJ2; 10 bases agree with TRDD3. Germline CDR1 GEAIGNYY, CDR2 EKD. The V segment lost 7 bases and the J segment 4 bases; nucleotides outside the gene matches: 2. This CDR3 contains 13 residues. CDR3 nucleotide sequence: TGTGCCTGCGGGGGATACGCGACAGCACAACTCTTCTTT. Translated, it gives CACGGYATAQLFF.

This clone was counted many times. The CDR3 DNA is TGTGCCTGTGACAAATTACTGGGGGCTTCCTGGGACACCCGACAGATGTTTTTC. It is translated as CACDKLLGASWDTRQMFF. V usage is TRDV2 and J usage is TRDJ3, with 8 bases that match TRDD3. The length of the CDR3 is 18 residues. V was clipped by 2 bases and J by 1 base; unmatched bases: 6. CDR1 GEAIGNYY and CDR2 EKD come from the germline V gene.

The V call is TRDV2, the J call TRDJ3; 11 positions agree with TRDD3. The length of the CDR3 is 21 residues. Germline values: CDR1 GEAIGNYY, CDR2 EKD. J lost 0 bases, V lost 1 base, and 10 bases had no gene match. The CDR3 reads CACDTGGYDPTSSWDTRQMFF. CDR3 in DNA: TGTGCCTGTGACACTGGGGGATACGATCCTACGAGCTCCTGGGACACCCGACAGATGTTTTTC.